Below are 26 T cell receptor beta chains sequenced from a single sample in a study of chemoradiotherapy in HPV16-positive cancers. Method: immunoSEQ multiplex PCR; TCRdb's copy keeps in-frame clones and lacks some. Found here are some 2,000 clones, 78% of them singletons; the top ten hold 17%. The material sequenced was tumor tissue, taken from a patient who underwent chemoradiotherapy. These receptors were obtained from a human donor with HPV-associated anogenital cancer.

The chain uses TRBV28 and TRBJ1-6; D remains unclear. The CDR3 loop spans 15 amino acids. The germline V gene encodes CDR1 MDHEN and CDR2 SYDVKM. V shed 2 bases and J shed 7 bases, with 12 bases lying between them. Here the CDR3 reads CASSLGYTTNSPLHF. The CDR3 nucleotides read TGTGCCAGCAGTTTAGGGTATACGACGAATTCACCCCTCCACTTT. The full variable domain, its missing parts supplied by reference TRBV28 and TRBJ1-6, is DVKVTQSSRYLVKRTGEKVFLECVQDMDHENMFWYRQDPGLGLRLIYFSYDVKMKEKGDIPEGYSVSREKKERFSLILESASTNQTSMYLCASSLGYTTNSPLHFGNGTRLTVT.

The genes are TRBV4-2 and TRBJ2-3; perhaps D is TRBD1 or TRBD2 (6 bases each). Germline CDR1 is LGHNA and CDR2 is YNFKEQ. The V end lost 0 bases, the J end lost 0 bases, and 10 bases lay between the germline ends. This CDR3 has 16 residues. CDR3 sequence reads: CASSQDTGTSTDTQYF. CDR3 sequence (DNA): TGTGCCAGCAGCCAAGATACAGGGACTAGCACAGATACGCAGTATTTT.

The rearrangement links TRBV2 to TRBJ2-7; 12 bases fit TRBD1. V was pared by 4 bases and J by 4 bases, with 11 bases of the junction left unmatched. The CDR3 loop spans 17 amino acids. Per germline, CDR1 SNHLY and CDR2 FYNNEI. CDR3 DNA sequence: TGTGCCAGCAGTGCTTGGTCAGGGGGACAGGGGGCTTACGAGCAGTACTTC. It translates to CASSAWSGGQGAYEQYF.

The V and J genes are TRBV7-2 and TRBJ2-3; a weak D match, TRBD2 (5 bases). The CDR3 is 15 residues long. V was trimmed by 4 bases and J by 1 base, leaving 12 bases between them. Germline loops: CDR1 SGHTA, CDR2 FQGNSA. The CDR3 DNA reads as TGTGCCAGCAGCTCAGACCTCGGGGGCACAGATACGCAGTATTTT. It specifies CASSSDLGGTDTQYF.

The chain couples TRBV6-6 to TRBJ2-5; D is unclear. Looked up from germline, CDR1 is MNHNY and CDR2 is SVGAGI (reference sequence). Trimming shortened V by 0 bases and J by 2 bases, and 13 bases separated the two germline ends. The length of the CDR3 is 16 residues. In DNA, the CDR3 is TGTGCCAGCAGTTACTCCTCGACACTATCACAAGAGACCCAGTACTTC. Its translation: CASSYSSTLSQETQYF.

The CDR3 reads CSVETLNFANTGELFF. The CDR3 coding sequence is TGCAGCGTTGAAACCCTGAATTTCGCGAACACCGGGGAGCTGTTTTTT. The chain carries TRBV29-1 and TRBJ2-2; D unclear. The CDR3 spans 16 residues. V was trimmed by 2 bases and J by 0 bases, leaving 13 bases between them. Germline values: CDR1 SQVTM, CDR2 ANQGSEA.

The V and J genes are TRBV4-2 and TRBJ2-7; TRBD1 aligns across 11 bases. There are 16 residues in the CDR3. The V segment lost 1 base and the J segment 7 bases; nucleotides outside the gene matches: 9. CDR1 and CDR2 (germline): LGHNA, YNFKEQ. CDR3 residues: CASSQASAGTGGEQYF. The CDR3 coding sequence is TGTGCCAGCAGCCAAGCATCGGCCGGGACAGGGGGTGAGCAGTACTTC.

V and J are TRBV5-1 and TRBJ2-1, with a weak D call TRBD2 (7 bases). The CDR3 covers 16 residues. CDR1 and CDR2 (germline): SGHRS, YFSETQ. Trimming took off 3 bases at V and 4 bases at J, with 17 bases between the two ends. CDR3 region: CASSSGGGGRYNEQFF. The CDR3 nucleotides read TGCGCCAGCAGCTCTGGTGGGGGGGGCCGTTACAATGAGCAGTTCTTC.

The V call is TRBV2, the J call TRBJ1-2; D not resolved. V gave up 3 bases and J gave up 4 bases, with 3 bases separating them. CDR3 length: 11 residues. In germline, CDR1 is SNHLY, CDR2 FYNNEI. The CDR3 DNA sequence: TGTGCCAGCAGTGAGGGCTATGGCTACACCTTC. It translates to CASSEGYGYTF.

This chain uses TRBV2 with TRBJ2-5; 9 nucleotides agree with TRBD1. The CDR3 length is 14 residues. Germline CDR1 is SNHLY and CDR2 is FYNNEI. V was clipped by 6 bases and J by 5 bases; unmatched bases: 7. CDR3 sequence: CASSKQGAGETQYF. CDR3 nucleotides: TGTGCCAGCAGCAAACAGGGGGCAGGGGAGACCCAGTACTTC. The full variable domain, its missing parts supplied by reference TRBV2 and TRBJ2-5, is EPEVTQTPSHQVTQMGQEVILRCVPISNHLYFYWYRQILGQKVEFLVSFYNNEISEKSEIFDDQFSVERPDGSNFTLKIRSTKLEDSAMYFCASSKQGAGETQYFGPGTRLLVL.

The chain has TRBV27 and TRBJ2-5; D is perhaps TRBD2 (6 bases). The V gene lost 5 bases and the J gene lost 1 base, with 20 bases spanning the gap. The CDR3 covers 17 residues. CDR1 MNHEY and CDR2 SMNVEV come from the germline V gene (reference sequence). As DNA, the CDR3 is TGTGCCAGCAGTGTCTCCTTTGGAGGGGCCTCCCAAGAGACCCAGTACTTC. Amino acids: CASSVSFGGASQETQYF.

The V and J genes are TRBV20-1 and TRBJ2-7; a possible D gene is TRBD2 (5 bases). V was pared by 3 bases and J by 6 bases, with 9 bases between. The CDR3 has 11 residues. Per the germline V gene, CDR1 is DFQATT and CDR2 is SNEGSKA (reference sequence). The DNA for the CDR3 is TGCAGTGCTAGTCCTAGCTTCGAGCAGTACTTC. Its translation: CSASPSFEQYF.

The chain employs TRBV27 and TRBJ2-1, with 7 bases aligning to TRBD1. With V trimmed by 5 bases and J by 4 bases, 5 bases remained unmatched. In germline, CDR1 is MNHEY, CDR2 SMNVEV (reference sequence). The CDR3 totals 14 residues. CDR3 nucleotides: TGTGCCAGCAGTCGGGACAGTATGTACAATGAGCAGTTCTTC. Its translation is CASSRDSMYNEQFF.

J is TRBJ2-3 and V is TRBV28; TRBD2 aligns across 8 bases. With 3 bases clipped from V and 3 bases from J, the junction kept 8 bases outside the gene matches. CDR3 size: 16 residues. The V gene's germline CDR1 is MDHEN and CDR2 SYDVKM. The DNA for the CDR3 is TGTGCCAGCAGTTTTCGGGGCGGGGGGACTACAGATACGCAGTATTTT. As protein: CASSFRGGGTTDTQYF.

The chain is built from TRBV4-2 and TRBJ1-2; TRBD1 matches 8 bases. Germline V gives CDR1 LGHNA, CDR2 YNFKEQ. V lost 0 bases, J lost 8 bases, and 8 bases stayed unmatched. This CDR3 is 15 amino acids long. In DNA form, the CDR3 reads TGTGCCAGCAGCCAAGAAAGGAACAGGGGGTACGGCTACACCTTC. It is translated as CASSQERNRGYGYTF.

The chain combines TRBV10-3 with TRBJ2-4; D may be TRBD1 or TRBD2 (6 bases each). CDR1 is ENHRY, CDR2 SYGVKD, per germline. Trimming pared 3 bases from V and 3 bases from J, leaving 15 bases between. This CDR3 has 16 amino acids. CDR3 bases: TGTGCCATCAGTGAATTAGGGGGGTTCGGCAAAAACATTCAGTACTTC. Its translation: CAISELGGFGKNIQYF.

This clone was picked up one time. The chain joins TRBV6-5 to TRBJ1-1; possibly TRBD1 for D (5 bases). CDR3 length: 15 amino acids. CDR1 is MNHEY, CDR2 SVGAGI, per germline. The ends were cut back, 0 bases at V and 5 bases at J, with 13 bases in the middle. The CDR3 here is CASSYSPGGGTEAFF. DNA of the CDR3: TGTGCCAGCAGTTACTCACCGGGGGGGGGAACTGAAGCTTTCTTT.

The gene calls are TRBV5-6 and TRBJ1-1; the D is unclear. V was shortened by 3 bases and J by 6 bases, with 12 bases between the two germline ends. The CDR3 consists of 13 residues. Germline CDR1 is SGHDT and CDR2 is YYEEEE. CDR3: CASSYRPGSEAFF. CDR3 bases: TGTGCCAGCAGCTACCGACCCGGGTCTGAAGCTTTCTTT.

This chain links TRBV7-9 with TRBJ2-2, with TRBD1 as a possible D gene (5 bases). CDR1 and CDR2 from the germline V gene are SEHNR and FQNEAQ (reference sequence). The CDR3 runs 15 residues. V lost 3 bases to trimming and J lost 1 base, with 9 bases between them. For the CDR3, the DNA is TGTGCCAGCAGCTTGGTTACAGGGAACACCGGGGAGCTGTTTTTT. This gives the protein CASSLVTGNTGELFF.

CDR3 residues: CASSTFVTVYSNQPQHF. In nucleotides, the CDR3 is TGTGCCAGTAGTACCTTCGTGACCGTTTATAGCAATCAGCCCCAGCATTTT. This rearrangement joins TRBV19 to TRBJ1-5; D call uncertain. The V gene's germline CDR1 is LNHDA and CDR2 SQIVND (reference sequence). Trimming left V 4 bases short and J 0 bases short, with 16 bases between. This CDR3 contains 17 residues. The variable domain in full, with the rest retrieved from reference TRBV19 and TRBJ1-5, is DGGITQSPKYLFRKEGQNVTLSCEQNLNHDAMYWYRQDPGQGLRLIYYSQIVNDFQKGDIAEGYSVSREKKESFPLTVTSAQKNPTAFYLCASSTFVTVYSNQPQHFGDGTRLSIL.

The chain uses TRBV2 and TRBJ1-2; D gene ambiguous. Trimming left V 5 bases short and J 3 bases short, with 7 bases between. Germline V lookup: CDR1 SNHLY, CDR2 FYNNEI. This CDR3 is 12 amino acids long. The chain's CDR3 is CASSTRDYGYTF. CDR3 nucleotides: TGTGCCAGCAGTACACGGGACTATGGCTACACCTTC.

This chain links TRBV5-5 with TRBJ1-1; D gene unclear. Trimming pared 3 bases from V and 8 bases from J, leaving 11 bases between. The length of the CDR3 is 12 residues. Germline-derived CDR1 and CDR2 are SGHKS and YYEKEE (reference sequence). The CDR3 DNA follows: TGTGCCAGCAGCTACAACAGCTTCGAAGCTTTCTTT. The encoded protein is CASSYNSFEAFF. Together with reference TRBV5-5 and TRBJ1-1, the CDR3 gives the full variable domain: DAGVTQSPTHLIKTRGQQVTLRCSPISGHKSVSWYQQVLGQGPQFIFQYYEKEERGRGNFPDRFSARQFPNYSSELNVNALLLGDSALYLCASSYNSFEAFFGQGTRLTVV.

The chain employs TRBV5-4 and TRBJ1-3; D is unclear. The CDR3 runs 13 residues. Germline V gene data show CDR1 as SGHNT and CDR2 as YYREEE (reference sequence). V was cut by 3 bases and J by 4 bases, with 8 bases left in between. The CDR3 region has the DNA TGTGCCAGCAGCTCCTTGTCCGGAAACACCATATATTTT. Amino acids: CASSSLSGNTIYF. The full variable domain, with the rest looked up from reference TRBV5-4 and TRBJ1-3, is ETGVTQSPTHLIKTRGQQVTLRCSSQSGHNTVSWYQQALGQGPQFIFQYYREEENGRGNFPPRFSGLQFPNYSSELNVNALELDDSALYLCASSSLSGNTIYFGEGSWLTVV.

The chain is built from TRBV9 and TRBJ2-7, with D possibly TRBD2 on 5 matching bases. This CDR3 is 14 amino acids long. Per germline, CDR1 SGDLS and CDR2 YYNGEE. Between the trimmed V and J ends, which lost 0 bases and 3 bases, there was a span of 10 bases. This CDR3 reads CASSVAADLYEQYF. The CDR3 coding sequence is TGTGCCAGCAGCGTAGCAGCGGACCTCTACGAGCAGTACTTC.

V gene TRBV28 combines with J gene TRBJ1-1, with D uncertain. CDR3 length equals 16 residues. From germline, CDR1 is MDHEN and CDR2 SYDVKM. The V gene lost 2 bases and the J gene lost 0 bases, with 13 bases spanning the gap. CDR3 DNA: TGTGCCAGCAGTTTAGGGGTACCGATGATGAACACTGAAGCTTTCTTT. Translated, it gives CASSLGVPMMNTEAFF.

This clone was detected only once. The chain combines TRBV28 with TRBJ1-1; 7 bases map to TRBD1. After removal of 5 bases from V and 0 bases from J, the junction contained 6 bases not matched to a gene. Germline-derived CDR1 and CDR2 are MDHEN and SYDVKM. This CDR3 comprises 15 residues. The CDR3 sequence: CASSKRDSMNTEAFF. For the CDR3, the DNA is TGTGCCAGCAGTAAGCGGGACAGTATGAACACTGAAGCTTTCTTT.